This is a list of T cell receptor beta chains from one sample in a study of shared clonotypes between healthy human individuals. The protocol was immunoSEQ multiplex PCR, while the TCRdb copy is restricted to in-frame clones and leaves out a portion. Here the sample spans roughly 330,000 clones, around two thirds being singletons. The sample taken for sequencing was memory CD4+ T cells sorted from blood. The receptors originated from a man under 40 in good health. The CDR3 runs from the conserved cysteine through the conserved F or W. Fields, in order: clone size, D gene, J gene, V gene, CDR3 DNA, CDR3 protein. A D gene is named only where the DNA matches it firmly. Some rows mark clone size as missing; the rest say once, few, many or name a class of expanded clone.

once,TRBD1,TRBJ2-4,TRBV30,TGTGCCTGGAGAAAGACAGGGGCAAACATTCAGTACTTC,CAWRKTGANIQYF
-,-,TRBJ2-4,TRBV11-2,TGTGCCAGCAGCTCCGTCGGACTACCCCAAAACATTCAGTACTTC,CASSSVGLPQNIQYF
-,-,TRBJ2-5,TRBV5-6,TGTGCCAGCAGCCTAATTGGGCAGGGTGGGGAGACCCAGTACTTC,CASSLIGQGGETQYF
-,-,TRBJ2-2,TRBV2,TGTGCCAGCAGTCTTCAGGGGAACACCGGGGAGCTGTTTTTT,CASSLQGNTGELFF
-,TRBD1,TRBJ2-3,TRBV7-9,TGTGCCAGCAGCCCCCGTGGGGCCGGGACAGGGGATACGCAGTATTTT,CASSPRGAGTGDTQYF
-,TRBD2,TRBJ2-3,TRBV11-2,TGTGCCAGCAGCTCCTACCTACGCAAAACTAGCGGGAGCCCAGATACGCAGTATTTT,CASSSYLRKTSGSPDTQYF
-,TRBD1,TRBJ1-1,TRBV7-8,TGTGCCAGCAGCTTAGTACTGGACAGGGGGCCGATGAACACTGAAGCTTTCTTT,CASSLVLDRGPMNTEAFF
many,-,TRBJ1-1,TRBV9,TGTGCCAGCAGCAGAGGTTGGAACACTGAAGCTTTCTTT,CASSRGWNTEAFF
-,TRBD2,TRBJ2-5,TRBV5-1,TGCGCCAGCAGCTCGGAGGGACTATTTCCAAAAGAGACCCAGTACTTC,CASSSEGLFPKETQYF
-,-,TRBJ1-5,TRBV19,TGTGCCAGTCGTCGAACAGGGAGGGGGTACAATCAGCCCCAGCATTTT,CASRRTGRGYNQPQHF
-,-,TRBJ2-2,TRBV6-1,TGTGCCAGCAGTATAGCACAGGGCGGCACCGGGGAGCTGTTTTTT,CASSIAQGGTGELFF
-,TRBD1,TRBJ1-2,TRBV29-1,TGCAGCGTTGCCCCGGGGACAGGCGGCTATGGCTACACCTTC,CSVAPGTGGYGYTF
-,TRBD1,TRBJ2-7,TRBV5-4,TGTGCCAGCAGCTCCGGACAGGGAAACGAGCAGTACTTC,CASSSGQGNEQYF
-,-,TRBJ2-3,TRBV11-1,TGTGCCAGCAGCTTACGTTTCAGGCCGATCAACACAGATACGCAGTATTTT,CASSLRFRPINTDTQYF
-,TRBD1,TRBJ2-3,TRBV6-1,TGTGCCAGCAGTGCTCGACAGGGAAGGACAGATACGCAGTATTTT,CASSARQGRTDTQYF
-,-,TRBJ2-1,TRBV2,TGTGCCAGCAGCCTACAGATGTCGGACTACAATGAGCAGTTCTTC,CASSLQMSDYNEQFF
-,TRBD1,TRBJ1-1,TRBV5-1,TGCGCCAGCAAAAGGACAGGGGACGCCACTGAAGCTTTCTTT,CASKRTGDATEAFF
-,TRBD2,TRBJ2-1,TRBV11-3,TGTGCCAGCAGCCGACTAGCGGGATCGATGGGAGATGAGCAGTTCTTC,CASSRLAGSMGDEQFF
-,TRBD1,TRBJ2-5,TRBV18,TGTGCCAGCTCACCGGTGAGGGGGCGAGAGACCCAGTACTTC,CASSPVRGRETQYF
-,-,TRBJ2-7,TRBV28,TGTGCCAGCAGTTTAAGTCCTCCCAGGCCCTACGAGCAGTACTTC,CASSLSPPRPYEQYF
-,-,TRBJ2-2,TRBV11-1,TGTGCCAGCAGCCGGGACGCGAACACCGGGGAGCTGTTTTTT,CASSRDANTGELFF
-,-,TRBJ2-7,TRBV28,TGTGCCAGCAGTTTCCACGAGCAGTACTTC,CASSFHEQYF
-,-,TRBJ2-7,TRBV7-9,TGTGCCAGCATCAAAACCCCACATGGGGAGGTTAACGAGCAGTACTTC,CASIKTPHGEVNEQYF
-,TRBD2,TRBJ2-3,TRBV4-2,TGTGCCAGCAGCCAAGGGACTAGCGGGAACACAGATACGCAGTATTTT,CASSQGTSGNTDTQYF
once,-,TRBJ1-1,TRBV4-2,TGTGCCAGCAGCCAAGAAGTGCACACTGAAGCTTTCTTT,CASSQEVHTEAFF
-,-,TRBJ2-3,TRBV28,TGTGCCAGCGAGGGGGATACGCAGTATTTT,CASEGDTQYF
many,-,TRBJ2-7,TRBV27,TGTGCCAGCAGTTACTGGGTAGGGGGGCATAAGTACGAGCAGTACTTC,CASSYWVGGHKYEQYF
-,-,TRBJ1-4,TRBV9,TGTGCCAGCAGCGTAGGAGGTAAATCTAATGAAAAACTGTTTTTT,CASSVGGKSNEKLFF
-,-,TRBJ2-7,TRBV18,TGTGCCAGCTCACCCGTAGATAGGCCCCGGGACGAGCAGTACTTC,CASSPVDRPRDEQYF
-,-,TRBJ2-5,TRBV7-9,TGTGCCAGCAGCTCTAGCCTTTGGCGGGTAGAGACCCAGTACTTC,CASSSSLWRVETQYF
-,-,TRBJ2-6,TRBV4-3,TGCGCCAGCAGCCAAATACAGGGCGCCGGGGCCAACGTCCTGACTTTC,CASSQIQGAGANVLTF
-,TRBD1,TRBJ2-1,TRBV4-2,TGTGCCAGCAGCCAAGGACAGGGGCTATACAATGAGCAGTTCTTC,CASSQGQGLYNEQFF
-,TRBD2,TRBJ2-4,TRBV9,TGTGCCAGCAGCGTAGCGGGAGGAAAAAACATTCAGTACTTC,CASSVAGGKNIQYF
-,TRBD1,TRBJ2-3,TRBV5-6,TGTGCCAGCTCAGAGACAGGGGTATTGGGTACGCAGTATTTT,CASSETGVLGTQYF